This T cell receptor beta chain was found in a study of cytomegalovirus exposure and HLA in healthy donors. Trimming left V 0 bases short and J 5 bases short, with 15 bases between. Germline lookup yields CDR1 SGHRS and CDR2 YFSETQ. This CDR3 has 15 amino acids. It was with 60 Vbeta and 13 Jbeta primers that the PCR ran. Profiling relied on immunoSEQ multiplex PCR, and the TCRdb table lists in-frame clones only, not all of them. The sample contains 50,000 to 80,000 clones, about three quarters of which appear only once. Unrecorded immune exposures were likely, despite nominal health at sampling. The specimen was PBMCs. The clonotype was recovered from a male donor in good health and CMV-seropositive. This chain uses TRBV5-1 with TRBJ2-7; tentative D call: TRBD1 (5 bases). In DNA form, the CDR3 reads TGCGCCAGCAGCTTGGGACAGACCCCCTCGCACGAGCAGTACTTC. Translation: CASSLGQTPSHEQYF.